Listed below are T cell receptor beta chains from one sample, sequenced in a study of beta chain features in type 1 diabetes. The protocol was immunoSEQ multiplex PCR, while the TCRdb copy is restricted to in-frame clones and leaves out a portion. The table has 350,000 to 400,000 clones, 10% to 15% seen once; the top ten hold 0.0095% to 0.012%. Sequencing was performed on naive CD4+ T cells from blood. The receptors stem from a woman aged 18 to 35 with type 1 diabetes. Both conserved end residues are part of each CDR3. D genes are given only for firm matches. Only some rows state a clone size, as once, few, many or a class for expanded clones.

few TRBJ2-7 TRBV7-2 TRBD2 TGTGCCAGCAGCACCAGGACTAGCGGGCTCTACGAGCAGTACTTC CASSTRTSGLYEQYF
- TRBJ1-2 TRBV30 TRBD1 TGTGCCTGGAGTTACCGCGACAGGGGGGGCTACACCTTC CAWSYRDRGGYTF
few TRBJ2-1 TRBV5-1 TRBD2 TGCGCCAGCAGCGTGGGACTAGCGGATGGGGGGAGGCACAATGAGCAGTTCTTC CASSVGLADGGRHNEQFF
few TRBJ2-2 TRBV9 - TGTGCCAGCAGCACCTCTCCGGCGGGGGCAAACACCGGGGAGCTGTTTTTT CASSTSPAGANTGELFF
- TRBJ2-3 TRBV27 TRBD2 TGTGCCAGCGGCCCTAGCGGGGGGGCCAATACGCAGTATTTT CASGPSGGANTQYF
- TRBJ1-5 TRBV7-2 - TGTGCCAGCACCGCGGAGGCAGGGACAAGGAATCAGCCCCAGCATTTT CASTAEAGTRNQPQHF
- TRBJ2-2 TRBV7-2 TRBD1 TGTGCCAGCAGCCCCCGGACAGGGGGCTTGGGGGAGCTGTTTTTT CASSPRTGGLGELFF
few TRBJ1-5 TRBV18 - TGTGCCAGCTCACCTCAGGGGAGCAATCAGCCCCAGCATTTT CASSPQGSNQPQHF
- TRBJ1-2 TRBV5-4 - TGTGCCAGCAGCTTGGCCGGGGAGAACTATGGCTACACCTTC CASSLAGENYGYTF
- TRBJ2-3 TRBV7-2 - TGTGCCAGCAGCTTGCCGCCGGGGGATACGCAGTATTTT CASSLPPGDTQYF
- TRBJ1-2 TRBV25-1 TRBD1 TGTGCCAGCAGTGCGACCGGGACAGGAGAGATTGGCTACACCTTC CASSATGTGEIGYTF
- TRBJ1-2 TRBV7-2 - TGTGCCAGCAGCTTAGGGCGGGGCCTTGGGTATGGCTACACCTTC CASSLGRGLGYGYTF
few TRBJ2-3 TRBV29-1 - TGCAGCGTTGAATCTTCAGGGTTCGGGGGAGCACCATCGGATACGCAGTATTTT CSVESSGFGGAPSDTQYF
few TRBJ2-1 TRBV11-3 TRBD2 TGTGCCAGCAGCCCTAGACTAGCGGGGCACAATGAGCAGTTCTTC CASSPRLAGHNEQFF
few TRBJ1-6 TRBV7-2 - TGTGCCAGCAGCTTAGGCGCAGGATCACCCCTCCACTTT CASSLGAGSPLHF
few TRBJ2-7 TRBV13 TRBD1 TGTGCCAGCAGCTGGCAATCTAACAGGGGATACAACGAGCAGTACTTC CASSWQSNRGYNEQYF
few TRBJ2-5 TRBV29-1 TRBD1 TGCAGCGTTGTACAGGGGGCGTGGGAGACCCAGTACTTC CSVVQGAWETQYF
few TRBJ1-2 TRBV27 - TGTGCCAGCAGTTCCAGGGTAACCCATGGCTACACCTTC CASSSRVTHGYTF
- TRBJ1-5 TRBV7-8 TRBD1 TGTGCCAGCAGCTTAGTAGACAGGGATGAAGATCAGCCCCAGCATTTT CASSLVDRDEDQPQHF
- TRBJ2-5 TRBV19 - TGTGCCAGTAGTCTCTGGGACAAAGAGACCCAGTACTTC CASSLWDKETQYF
- TRBJ2-1 TRBV4-1 TRBD2 TGCGCCAGCAGCGCAACTAGCGCCACTTCCTACAATGAGCAGTTCTTC CASSATSATSYNEQFF
- TRBJ1-5 TRBV2 - TGTGCCAGCAGAGGACAGAGCAATCAGCCCCAGCATTTT CASRGQSNQPQHF
- TRBJ2-1 TRBV7-2 - TGTGCCAGCAGCTTCAGCGGACGGGAGCAGTTCTTC CASSFSGREQFF
- TRBJ2-7 TRBV7-3 - TGTGCCAGCAGCTTCGAGGGAGGCCGCACCTACGAGCAGTACTTC CASSFEGGRTYEQYF
few TRBJ2-3 TRBV11-2 - TGTGCCAGCAGCAGGACAGCTAGCACAGATACGCAGTATTTT CASSRTASTDTQYF
few TRBJ2-1 TRBV4-3 TRBD2 TGCGCCAGCAGCCGAACGGGGGGGCAGTCGGATGAGCAGTTCTTC CASSRTGGQSDEQFF
few TRBJ2-1 TRBV5-1 TRBD2 TGCGCCAGCTGCCGTTCGGGGACTAGCGGGAGGGCGGACAATGAGCAGTTCTTC CASCRSGTSGRADNEQFF
- TRBJ2-1 TRBV7-2 - TGTGCCAACCGGGAGAGGCCCCCGGTTGATTCGGCGCAGTTCTTC CANRERPPVDSAQFF
- TRBJ2-6 TRBV4-1 - TGCGCCAGCAGCCAAGGTTTCGCCGCGTCTGGGGCCAACGTCCTGACTTTC CASSQGFAASGANVLTF
few TRBJ2-7 TRBV2 TRBD2 TGTGCCAGCAGTTCAAATAGCGGGAGGCACTACGAGCAGTACTTC CASSSNSGRHYEQYF
- TRBJ1-1 TRBV4-1 - TGCGCCAGCAGACTCGGAGGGGCCGCAAAGGCCCAGGCTGAAGCTTTCTTT CASRLGGAAKAQAEAFF
- TRBJ2-3 TRBV12-5 TRBD2 TGTGCTAGCCGGGGGGGGCTCGTCACAGATACGCAGTATTTT CASRGGLVTDTQYF
few TRBJ2-5 TRBV28 - TGTGCCAGCACCCCCCCGGCGCGGGAGACCCAGTACTTC CASTPPARETQYF
few TRBJ2-3 TRBV5-4 TRBD2 TGTGCCAGCAGCTCGGGACTAGCGGGAGATACGCAGTATTTT CASSSGLAGDTQYF
few TRBJ1-4 TRBV7-9 - TGTGCCAGCAGCCTCGGACAGACTAATGAAAAACTGTTTTTT CASSLGQTNEKLFF
few TRBJ2-2 TRBV9 TRBD1 TGTGCCAGCAGCGTAGGGGGCAGGGGGATCACCGGGGAGCTGTTTTTT CASSVGGRGITGELFF
- TRBJ2-1 TRBV29-1 - TGCAGCGTTGCCCACCGGGTTGATGAGCAGTTCTTC CSVAHRVDEQFF
few TRBJ2-1 TRBV28 - TGTGCCAGCAGTCCCCCCACCTACAATGAGCAGTTCTTC CASSPPTYNEQFF
few TRBJ2-5 TRBV7-2 - TGTGCCAGCAGCTCGCGGGACAGTTTAGAGACCCAGTACTTC CASSSRDSLETQYF
few TRBJ2-5 TRBV15 TRBD2 TGTGCCACCAGCAGACGCTCCGGGGGGAAGGGGGAGACCCAGTACTTC CATSRRSGGKGETQYF
- TRBJ2-6 TRBV4-3 - TGCGCCAGCAGCCAAGGATTCGGCTCTGGGGCCAACGTCCTGACTTTC CASSQGFGSGANVLTF
- TRBJ2-1 TRBV10-3 - TGTGCCATCAGTGGGCCCGCCTTGGCTGAGCAGTTCTTC CAISGPALAEQFF
few TRBJ2-5 TRBV4-3 - TGCGCCAGCAGCCAAGAAACGGGGAGGCAAGAGACCCAGTACTTC CASSQETGRQETQYF
- TRBJ2-1 TRBV5-1 TRBD2 TGCGCCAGCAGCTCTGGGACTAGCGGAAACAATGAGCAGTTCTTC CASSSGTSGNNEQFF
few TRBJ2-7 TRBV10-3 - TGTGCCGAGGCGGCTACCTACGAGCAGTACTTC CAEAATYEQYF
few TRBJ2-7 TRBV5-6 - TGTGCCAGCAGGCGCGCGGGGGCCTCCTACGAGCAGTACTTC CASRRAGASYEQYF
- TRBJ2-5 TRBV30 - TGTGCCTGGAGTGGAAGAGACAGGGAGACCCAGTACTTC CAWSGRDRETQYF
- TRBJ1-2 TRBV4-3 - TGCGCCAGCAGCCAAGGAGAACAGGGAATTTACCATGGCTACACCTTC CASSQGEQGIYHGYTF
few TRBJ2-3 TRBV5-1 - TGCGCCAGCAGCTTGTCTCTAGATACGCAGTATTTT CASSLSLDTQYF
- TRBJ2-1 TRBV4-1 - TGCGCCAGCAGCCCGGGCAACAGGAGGGATGGCAATGAGCAGTTCTTC CASSPGNRRDGNEQFF
few TRBJ2-3 TRBV30 - TGTGCCTGGAGTGTAAGGGGAGATACGCAGTATTTT CAWSVRGDTQYF